This TCR beta chain was recorded in a study of beta chain features in type 1 diabetes. General study findings and limits: Patients' naive, central memory and regulatory TCRB repertoires appeared more alike than those of healthy donors.

Cells sorted by CD45RO/CCR7/CD25/CD127/CD95/CD27 comprised CD4+ naive, central memory, regulatory and stem cell-like memory cells. Only a few counts were recorded for this clone. The antigen remains undetermined. Of the isolated RNA, all was reverse transcribed, and so the sequenced material was expressed TCRB transcripts. Using immunoSEQ multiplex PCR, the repertoire was profiled, and TCRdb retains in-frame clones only, with some absent. Of under 300,000 clones in the sample, about 25% were seen once. The TCR originated in a man younger than 40 in good health. What was sequenced was central memory CD4+ T cells from blood.

CDR3 in amino acids: CSAPRVDTQYF. The CDR3 DNA follows: TGCAGTGCTCCTAGGGTTGATACGCAGTATTTT. The rearrangement links TRBV20-1 to TRBJ2-3; no firm D call. The CDR3 contains 11 residues. Germline V gene data show CDR1 as DFQATT and CDR2 as SNEGSKA (reference sequence). V was trimmed by 5 bases and J by 6 bases, leaving 9 bases between them.